A selection of T cell receptor beta chains follows, all from one sample in a study of cytomegalovirus exposure and HLA in healthy donors. Profiled with immunoSEQ multiplex PCR; TCRdb holds only in-frame clones, not every one. Here the sample spans 110,000 to 150,000 clones, around four fifths being singletons. The sequencing sample was made of PBMCs. Receptors were obtained from a woman in her 40s in good health and CMV-seronegative. CDR3s include the opening cysteine and the closing phenylalanine or tryptophan. The D gene is left open where the match is weak. Rows give clone size only sometimes, using once, few, many, or a class for an expanded clone.

D gene	V gene	J gene	clone size	CDR3 protein	CDR3 DNA
-	TRBV7-8	TRBJ1-1	-	CASSLSQGQRTEAFF	TGTGCCAGCAGCTTAAGTCAGGGGCAGAGAACTGAAGCTTTCTTT
-	TRBV18	TRBJ1-2	-	CASSPDSNYGYTF	TGTGCCAGCTCACCCGACAGTAACTATGGCTACACCTTC
TRBD2	TRBV4-3	TRBJ2-7	-	CASSQTGTSVYEQYF	TGCGCCAGCAGCCAAACCGGGACTAGCGTTTACGAGCAGTACTTC
TRBD2	TRBV4-2	TRBJ2-7	-	CASSQEPSGRNYEQYF	TGTGCCAGCAGCCAAGAACCTAGCGGGAGAAATTACGAGCAGTACTTC
-	TRBV4-2	TRBJ1-1	-	CASSQGGLNTEAFF	TGTGCCAGCAGCCAAGGGGGACTCAACACTGAAGCTTTCTTT
TRBD2	TRBV7-3	TRBJ2-7	-	CASSLWGGGEQYF	TGTGCCAGCAGCTTATGGGGGGGAGGGGAGCAGTACTTC
-	TRBV7-7	TRBJ1-2	-	CASSPAFPGEGYYGYTF	TGTGCCAGCAGCCCTGCGTTCCCAGGGGAGGGATATTATGGCTACACCTTC
-	TRBV5-5	TRBJ1-1	-	CASSLFMRTEAFF	TGTGCCAGCAGCTTATTTATGAGGACTGAAGCTTTCTTT
-	TRBV2	TRBJ1-1	-	CASSAQGTVNTEAFF	TGTGCCAGCAGTGCGCAGGGAACAGTGAACACTGAAGCTTTCTTT
-	TRBV19	TRBJ2-2	-	CASSIRGRGAGELFF	TGTGCCAGTAGTATACGGGGGAGAGGGGCCGGGGAGCTGTTTTTT
-	TRBV7-8	TRBJ2-1	-	CASSLSSSSAENNEQFF	TGTGCCAGCAGCTTATCTAGCTCTTCTGCCGAAAACAATGAGCAGTTCTTC
TRBD1	TRBV19	TRBJ2-7	-	CASSVRDRGTYEQYF	TGTGCCAGTAGCGTCCGGGACAGGGGAACCTACGAGCAGTACTTC
TRBD1	TRBV2	TRBJ2-1	-	CASSWDREVKSSYNEQFF	TGTGCCAGCAGTTGGGACAGGGAGGTCAAGAGCTCCTACAATGAGCAGTTCTTC
TRBD2	TRBV2	TRBJ2-3	-	CASSSGRVLTDTQYF	TGTGCCAGCAGTAGCGGGAGGGTTCTCACAGATACGCAGTATTTT
-	TRBV28	TRBJ2-1	-	CASSFWQYNEQFF	TGTGCCAGCAGTTTTTGGCAGTACAATGAGCAGTTCTTC
-	TRBV27	TRBJ1-2	-	CASSLGGGSYGYTF	TGTGCCAGCAGTTTAGGTGGTGGTAGCTATGGCTACACCTTC
-	TRBV7-2	TRBJ2-7	-	CASSLSLGGEQYF	TGTGCCAGCAGCTTGAGTCTTGGAGGGGAGCAGTACTTC
TRBD1	TRBV7-7	TRBJ2-2	-	CASSRQGGPGELFF	TGTGCCAGCAGCAGACAGGGGGGGCCCGGGGAGCTGTTTTTT
TRBD2	TRBV6-5	TRBJ2-3	-	CASSYSTSSNTDTQYF	TGTGCCAGCAGTTACTCGACTAGCAGTAACACAGATACGCAGTATTTT
-	TRBV19	TRBJ1-1	-	CASSIGLRREIMNTEAFF	TGTGCCAGTAGTATAGGTCTCAGGAGGGAAATAATGAACACTGAAGCTTTCTTT
TRBD1	TRBV19	TRBJ1-5	-	CASSIGTGSNQPQHF	TGTGCCAGTAGTATAGGGACAGGTAGCAATCAGCCCCAGCATTTT
TRBD1	TRBV25-1	TRBJ1-1	-	CASRPPGTGINTEAFF	TGTGCCAGCAGACCCCCCGGGACAGGGATTAACACTGAAGCTTTCTTT
-	TRBV6-1	TRBJ2-1	once	CASRVYPQVEQFF	TGTGCCAGCAGGGTCTACCCCCAAGTTGAGCAGTTCTTC
TRBD2	TRBV10-1	TRBJ2-3	-	CASSDGGRTTDTQYF	TGCGCCAGCAGTGACGGCGGGAGGACCACAGATACGCAGTATTTT
-	TRBV5-8	TRBJ2-3	once	CASSVFGGSDTQYF	TGTGCCAGCAGCGTATTTGGGGGGTCAGATACGCAGTATTTT
-	TRBV2	TRBJ1-1	-	CASSEGARNTEAFF	TGTGCCAGCAGTGAAGGTGCGAGAAACACTGAAGCTTTCTTT
-	TRBV4-3	TRBJ1-1	-	CASSQDRIAEAFF	TGCGCCAGCAGCCAAGACAGGATAGCTGAAGCTTTCTTT
-	TRBV20-1	TRBJ1-4	-	CSAPAREKLFF	TGCAGTGCTCCAGCGCGGGAAAAACTGTTTTTT
-	TRBV6-5	TRBJ2-7	-	CASSSGFTYEQYF	TGTGCCAGCAGTTCGGGATTCACCTACGAGCAGTACTTC
TRBD2	TRBV18	TRBJ2-7	-	CASSRTSGGFYEQYF	TGTGCCAGCTCACGGACTAGCGGCGGTTTCTACGAGCAGTACTTC
TRBD2	TRBV7-2	TRBJ2-7	-	CASSFEGLAVEQYF	TGTGCCAGCAGCTTCGAGGGACTAGCGGTCGAGCAGTACTTC
TRBD2	TRBV11-2	TRBJ2-7	-	CASSPLAGGSYEQYF	TGTGCCAGCAGCCCACTAGCGGGAGGTTCCTACGAGCAGTACTTC
TRBD2	TRBV19	TRBJ2-5	few	CASMGSGRVGRTQYF	TGTGCCAGTATGGGTAGCGGGAGGGTTGGGAGGACCCAGTACTTC
-	TRBV15	TRBJ2-7	-	CATSRAFRESYEQYF	TGTGCCACCAGCAGAGCTTTCCGGGAGTCCTACGAGCAGTACTTC
TRBD1	TRBV5-4	TRBJ1-1	once	CASSLGQGGVNTEAFF	TGTGCCAGCAGCTTGGGACAGGGGGGAGTGAACACTGAAGCTTTCTTT
-	TRBV7-2	TRBJ2-7	-	CASSLRGNEQYF	TGTGCCAGCAGCTTAAGAGGGAACGAGCAGTACTTC
-	TRBV11-2	TRBJ2-2	-	CASNPGHITRAGELFF	TGTGCCAGCAACCCGGGACACATTACAAGGGCCGGGGAGCTGTTTTTT
-	TRBV28	TRBJ1-2	-	CASSLVQEDHGYTF	TGTGCCAGCAGTTTGGTCCAGGAGGATCACGGCTACACCTTC
TRBD1	TRBV6-6	TRBJ1-1	-	CASSFFAQGAGAEAFF	TGTGCCAGCAGCTTCTTCGCACAGGGGGCAGGGGCTGAAGCTTTCTTT
-	TRBV28	TRBJ1-2	-	CASSLWGAGYTF	TGTGCCAGCAGTTTATGGGGGGCTGGCTACACCTTC
-	TRBV2	TRBJ1-4	-	CASSLEGKLFF	TGTGCCAGCAGTTTAGAGGGAAAACTGTTTTTT
TRBD1	TRBV7-2	TRBJ1-2	once	CASSSQGADYGYTF	TGTGCCAGCAGCTCCCAGGGGGCGGACTATGGCTACACCTTC
-	TRBV27	TRBJ2-7	-	CASSLSLSYEQYF	TGTGCCAGCAGTCTATCCCTCTCCTACGAGCAGTACTTC
TRBD1	TRBV11-2	TRBJ2-2	-	CASSSTPLQGYGELFF	TGTGCCAGCAGCTCCACACCACTACAGGGGTACGGGGAGCTGTTTTTT
-	TRBV9	TRBJ2-1	-	CASSAGGQLYNEQFF	TGTGCCAGCAGCGCCGGGGGACAGCTATACAATGAGCAGTTCTTC
-	TRBV7-2	TRBJ1-2	few	CASSLVGGPGYGYTF	TGTGCCAGCAGCTTAGTGGGGGGACCGGGGTATGGCTACACCTTC
TRBD2	TRBV27	TRBJ2-7	-	CASSLLAGVSEQYF	TGTGCCAGCAGTTTACTAGCGGGAGTGAGCGAGCAGTACTTC
TRBD1	TRBV5-4	TRBJ1-2	-	CASSRGQGASDVYTF	TGTGCCAGCAGCCGGGGACAGGGGGCCTCGGATGTCTACACCTTC
TRBD1	TRBV19	TRBJ2-7	-	CASSDREHEQYF	TGTGCCAGTAGTGACAGGGAGCACGAGCAGTACTTC
-	TRBV28	TRBJ2-6	once	CAIMSSGANVLTF	TGTGCCATCATGAGCTCTGGGGCCAACGTCCTGACTTTC
TRBD1	TRBV6-4	TRBJ2-4	-	CASKTGGRYPKNIQYF	TGTGCCAGCAAAACAGGGGGCAGGTATCCCAAAAACATTCAGTACTTC
-	TRBV27	TRBJ2-1	-	CASSLRETFNEQFF	TGTGCCAGCAGTTTAAGGGAGACCTTCAATGAGCAGTTCTTC
-	TRBV5-1	TRBJ2-7	-	CASSYTRAGSTYEQYF	TGCGCCAGCAGCTACACCCGGGCGGGATCCACCTACGAGCAGTACTTC
-	TRBV18	TRBJ1-5	few	CASSGGTAGNQPQHF	TGTGCCAGCTCAGGGGGGACCGCGGGCAATCAGCCCCAGCATTTT
-	TRBV7-9	TRBJ2-1	-	CASSPRRTARPILQNEQFF	TGTGCCAGCAGCCCTCGCCGGACAGCCCGACCGATATTACAGAATGAGCAGTTCTTC